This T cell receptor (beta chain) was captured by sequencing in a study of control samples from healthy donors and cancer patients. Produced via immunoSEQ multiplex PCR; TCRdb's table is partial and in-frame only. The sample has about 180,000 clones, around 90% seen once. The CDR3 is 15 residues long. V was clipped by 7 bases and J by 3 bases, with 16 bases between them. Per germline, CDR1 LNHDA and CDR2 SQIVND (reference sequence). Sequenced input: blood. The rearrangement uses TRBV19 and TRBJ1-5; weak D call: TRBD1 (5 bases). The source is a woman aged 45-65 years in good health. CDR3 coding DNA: TGTGCCAGTATCAGTCGGCAGGGCATCAATCAGCCCCAGCATTTT. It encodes CASISRQGINQPQHF.